This paragraph covers one T cell receptor (beta chain) sequence. What it binds is not known. Method: immunoSEQ multiplex PCR; TCRdb's copy keeps in-frame clones and lacks some. In the table there are about 54,000 clones, approximately 89% of which are singletons. The sample belongs to a study of cytomegalovirus exposure and HLA in healthy donors. About the study: The platform used for the approximately 130 validation repertoires matched that of the roughly 670 first-cohort repertoires, a later analysis reported.

V lost 5 bases and J lost 7; bases outside the gene matches: 15. The CDR3 is made up of 17 amino acids. The germline gives CDR1 LGHNA, CDR2 YNFKEQ. Overall study findings and caveats: The study designated 150 or so TCR beta chains cytomegalovirus-associated. In the roughly 120 validation repertoires, a later analysis found that first-cohort TCR clusters tended to co-occur. Rarity characterized most TCR sequences, yet some public TCRs appeared in many donors.

Specimen: PBMCs. The sequence derives from a woman aged 18-30 years in good health and CMV-seropositive. This rearrangement joins TRBV4-2 to TRBJ2-2; 8 bases line up with TRBD2. The CDR3 DNA sequence: TGTGCCAGCAGCGAAGCCACGGCGGGGGGCAAAGGCGGGGAGCTGTTTTTT. Encoded protein: CASSEATAGGKGGELFF.